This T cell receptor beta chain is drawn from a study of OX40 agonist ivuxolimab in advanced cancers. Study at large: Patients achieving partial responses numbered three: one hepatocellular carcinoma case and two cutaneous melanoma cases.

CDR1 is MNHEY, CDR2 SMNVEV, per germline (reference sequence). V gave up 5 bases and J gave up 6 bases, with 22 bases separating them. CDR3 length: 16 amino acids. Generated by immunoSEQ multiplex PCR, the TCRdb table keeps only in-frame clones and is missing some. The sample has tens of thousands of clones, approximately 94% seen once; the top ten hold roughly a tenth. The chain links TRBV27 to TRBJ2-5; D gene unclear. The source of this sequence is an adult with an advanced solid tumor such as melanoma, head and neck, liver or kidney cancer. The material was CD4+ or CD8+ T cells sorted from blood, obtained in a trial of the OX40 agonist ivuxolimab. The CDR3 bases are TGTGCCAGCAGTGCCTTTGACTCGCGGATGGGAAAGACCCAGTACTTC. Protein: CASSAFDSRMGKTQYF.